This T cell receptor (beta chain) came from a study of shared clonotypes between healthy human individuals. This CDR3 spans 13 amino acids. The V and J ends lost 3 bases and 8 bases respectively, with 13 bases between them. Germline assignment: CDR1 MNHEY and CDR2 SMNVEV (reference sequence). For sorted subsets, about 0.2 ug DNA per replicate equaled about 30,000 T cell genomes. Assay used: immunoSEQ multiplex PCR; TCRdb lists only in-frame clones, some missing. Among hundreds of thousands of clones listed, 95% to 98% were seen once. This clone has just a few counts. Its antigen is currently unknown. Study conclusions and caveats: Clonotypes not shared had lower generation probabilities than those common to all four donors. For naive CD4 cells, around 5.1% of clonotypes were shared across a handful of donors.

CD45RO-negative, CCR7-positively selected cells formed the naive CD8 fraction, excluding terminally differentiated effector memory CD45RA+ cells. Those who donated, Caucasian adults without exception, all lived in Nashville, Tennessee. The TCR was taken from a man younger than 40 in good health. This chain joins TRBV27 and TRBJ1-2; D gene uncertain. The sequenced material came from naive CD8+ T cells sorted from blood. The CDR3 loop is CASSFKGGRGYTF. Here the CDR3 DNA reads TGTGCCAGCAGTTTTAAGGGAGGGAGGGGCTACACCTTC.